Shown below are 12 T cell receptor beta chains from a single sample sequenced in a study of shared clonotypes between healthy human individuals. Profiling relied on immunoSEQ multiplex PCR, and the TCRdb table lists in-frame clones only, not all of them. The sample gives approximately 530,000 clones, 95% to 97% of which show up once; nearly 0.065% is in the top ten. Sequenced: naive CD4+ T cells sorted from blood. The subset here: CD45RA+ positively selected. The receptors were gathered from a woman in her thirties in good health.

The gene calls are TRBV19 and TRBJ1-1; TRBD1 might be the D (5 bases). This CDR3 region has 14 residues. Germline V gene lookup returns CDR1 LNHDA and CDR2 SQIVND (reference sequence). Trimming took 4 bases from V and 3 from J, leaving 12 bases between them. In nucleotides, the CDR3 is TGTGCCAGTAGTACCTTAGGGGCAGACACTGAAGCTTTCTTT. Amino acids: CASSTLGADTEAFF.

This clone was seen more than once but under ten times. This same CDR3 is encoded by further DNA sequences in the sample. The CDR3 loop is CASSDGYEQYF. Here the CDR3 DNA reads TGTGCCAGCAGTGACGGCTACGAGCAGTACTTC. V is TRBV2 and J is TRBJ2-7, with D unclear. The CDR3 contains 11 residues. The ends were cut back, 3 bases at V and 3 bases at J, with 3 bases in the middle. Germline V gene sequence: CDR1 SNHLY, CDR2 FYNNEI.

The chain is built from TRBV7-8 and TRBJ2-7; 10 bases map to TRBD2. Germline CDR1 SGHVS, CDR2 FQNEAQ. With V trimmed by 1 base and J by 6 bases, 3 bases remained unmatched. CDR3 length: 14 amino acids. The CDR3 DNA reads as TGTGCCAGCAGCTTAGAACTAGCGGGATCCGAGCAGTACTTC. Residues: CASSLELAGSEQYF.

This clone was seen only once. This chain uses TRBV5-8 with TRBJ2-7; a possible D gene is TRBD1 (5 bases). Germline values: CDR1 SGHTS, CDR2 YDEGEE. Trimming took off 5 bases at V and 4 bases at J, with 22 bases between the two ends. The length of the CDR3 is 16 residues. CDR3 coding DNA: TGTGCCAGCAGATCCCCTTATGGGCGAGCAGGGTACGAGCAGTACTTC. It is translated as CASRSPYGRAGYEQYF.

The chain is built from TRBV28 and TRBJ1-3; D possibly corresponds to TRBD1 (5 bases). The length of the CDR3 is 18 residues. Germline V CDR1 and CDR2: MDHEN, SYDVKM. V lost 3 bases and J 0 bases, leaving 18 bases between the germline ends. The CDR3 protein is CASSLEGRDFYSGNTIYF. The DNA of the CDR3 is TGTGCCAGCAGTTTGGAGGGACGGGATTTCTACTCTGGAAACACCATATATTTT.

CDR3 DNA sequence: TGTGCCAGCAGCTTATCTAGCTCCCTTTACAATGAGCAGTTCTTC. Its protein product is CASSLSSSLYNEQFF. The chain joins TRBV7-2 to TRBJ2-1, with D maybe TRBD2 (5 bases). The CDR3 runs 15 residues. CDR1 is SGHTA, CDR2 FQGNSA, per germline. V was pared by 2 bases and J by 4 bases, with 12 bases between.

V and J are TRBV2 and TRBJ2-7, with a weak D call TRBD2 (5 bases). Trimming took off 4 bases at V and 0 bases at J, with 13 bases between the two ends. The CDR3 length is 15 residues. Germline CDR1 reads SNHLY; CDR2 reads FYNNEI. CDR3 amino acids: CASSADFFISYEQYF. DNA for the CDR3: TGTGCCAGCAGTGCGGACTTCTTTATCTCCTACGAGCAGTACTTC.

The V and J genes are TRBV5-1 and TRBJ2-3; 8 bases align to TRBD2. This CDR3 comprises 16 residues. From germline, CDR1 is SGHRS and CDR2 YFSETQ. Trimming cost V 3 bases and J 2 bases; bases outside gene matches: 8. The CDR3 reads CASSWKTSAYTDTQYF. CDR3 DNA sequence: TGCGCCAGCAGCTGGAAGACTAGCGCCTACACAGATACGCAGTATTTT.

Here the CDR3 reads CASSQETGLAGGGEQYF. The CDR3 DNA is TGCGCCAGCAGCCAAGAAACGGGACTAGCGGGAGGGGGGGAGCAGTACTTC. This chain joins TRBV4-1 and TRBJ2-7; 16 positions agree with TRBD2. Germline V gene sequence: CDR1 MGHRA, CDR2 YSYEKL. The CDR3 consists of 17 residues. J gave up 7 bases and V 0 bases, and 6 bases lay outside the gene matches.

The gene calls are TRBV7-9 and TRBJ2-7, with 7 bases that match TRBD2. Germline V gives CDR1 SEHNR, CDR2 FQNEAQ (reference sequence). The V and J ends lost 6 bases and 0 bases, in that order; junction bases with no gene match: 5. This CDR3 has 14 amino acids. The CDR3 protein is CASSKASGSYEQYF. CDR3 sequence (DNA): TGTGCCAGCAGTAAGGCTAGCGGCTCCTACGAGCAGTACTTC.

This clone showed up just once. The chain has TRBV7-8 and TRBJ1-4; weak D call: TRBD1 (5 bases). Germline V gene data show CDR1 as SGHVS and CDR2 as FQNEAQ. The CDR3 spans 17 residues. Between the trimmed V and J ends, which lost 5 bases and 1 base, there was a span of 17 bases. CDR3 protein: CASSTWTSLGTNEKLFF. CDR3 DNA sequence: TGTGCCAGCAGCACATGGACATCCTTGGGAACTAATGAAAAACTGTTTTTT.

This chain links TRBV28 with TRBJ2-1; 7 bases fit TRBD2. The germline V gene has CDR1 MDHEN and CDR2 SYDVKM. CDR3 size: 15 residues. V lost 7 bases to trimming and J lost 1 base; unmatched junction nucleotides: 7. In nucleotides, the CDR3 is TGTGCCAGCATCGGGGGGAGGGTTTCCTACAATGAGCAGTTCTTC. Protein sequence: CASIGGRVSYNEQFF. The complete variable domain, with remaining parts taken from reference TRBV28 and TRBJ2-1, reads DVKVTQSSRYLVKRTGEKVFLECVQDMDHENMFWYRQDPGLGLRLIYFSYDVKMKEKGDIPEGYSVSREKKERFSLILESASTNQTSMYLCASIGGRVSYNEQFFGPGTRLTVL.